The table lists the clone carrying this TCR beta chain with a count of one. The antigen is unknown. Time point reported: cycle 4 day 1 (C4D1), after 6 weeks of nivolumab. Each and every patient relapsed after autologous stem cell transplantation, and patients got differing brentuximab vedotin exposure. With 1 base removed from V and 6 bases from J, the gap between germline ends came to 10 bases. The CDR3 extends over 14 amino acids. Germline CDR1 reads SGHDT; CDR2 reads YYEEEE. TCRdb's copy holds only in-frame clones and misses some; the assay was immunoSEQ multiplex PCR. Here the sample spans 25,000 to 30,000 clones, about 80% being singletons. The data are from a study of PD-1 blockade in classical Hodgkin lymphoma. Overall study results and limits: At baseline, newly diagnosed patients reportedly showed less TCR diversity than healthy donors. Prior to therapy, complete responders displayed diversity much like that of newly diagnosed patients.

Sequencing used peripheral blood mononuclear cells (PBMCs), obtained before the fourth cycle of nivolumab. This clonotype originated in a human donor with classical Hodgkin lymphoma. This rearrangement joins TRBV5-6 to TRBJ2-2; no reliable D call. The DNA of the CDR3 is TGTGCCAGCAGCTTGTTTGGTGTGCCCGGGGAGCTGTTTTTT. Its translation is CASSLFGVPGELFF. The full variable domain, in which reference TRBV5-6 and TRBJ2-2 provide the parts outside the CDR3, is DAGVTQSPTHLIKTRGQQVTLRCSPKSGHDTVSWYQQALGQGPQFIFQYYEEEERQRGNFPDRFSGHQFPNYSSELNVNALLLGDSALYLCASSLFGVPGELFFGEGSRLTVL.